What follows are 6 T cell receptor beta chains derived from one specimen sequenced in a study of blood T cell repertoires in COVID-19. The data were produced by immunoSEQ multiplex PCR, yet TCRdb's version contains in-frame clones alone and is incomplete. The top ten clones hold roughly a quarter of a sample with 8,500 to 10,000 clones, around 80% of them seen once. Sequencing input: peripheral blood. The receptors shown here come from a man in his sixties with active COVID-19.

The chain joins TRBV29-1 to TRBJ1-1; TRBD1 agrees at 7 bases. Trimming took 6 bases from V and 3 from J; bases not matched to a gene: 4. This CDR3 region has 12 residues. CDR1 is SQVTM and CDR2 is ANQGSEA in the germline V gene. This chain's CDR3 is CSVVTGYTEAFF. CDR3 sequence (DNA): TGCAGCGTAGTGACAGGGTACACTGAAGCTTTCTTT.

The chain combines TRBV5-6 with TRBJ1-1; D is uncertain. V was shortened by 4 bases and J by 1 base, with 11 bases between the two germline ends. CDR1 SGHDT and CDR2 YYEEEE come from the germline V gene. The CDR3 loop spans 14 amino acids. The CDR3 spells CASSPDPGNTEAFF. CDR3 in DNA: TGTGCCAGCAGCCCCGACCCGGGGAACACTGAAGCTTTCTTT.

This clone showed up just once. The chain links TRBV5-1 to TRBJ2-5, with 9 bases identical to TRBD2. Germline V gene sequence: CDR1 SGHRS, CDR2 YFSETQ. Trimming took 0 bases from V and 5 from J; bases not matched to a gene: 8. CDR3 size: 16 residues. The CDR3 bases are TGCGCCAGCAGCTTGGGGTCTAGCGGGAAGGGGGAGACCCAGTACTTC. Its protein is CASSLGSSGKGETQYF.

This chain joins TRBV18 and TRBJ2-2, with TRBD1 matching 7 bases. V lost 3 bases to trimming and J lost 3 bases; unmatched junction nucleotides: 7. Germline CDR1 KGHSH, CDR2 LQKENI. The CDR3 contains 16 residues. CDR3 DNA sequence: TGTGCCAGCTCACCTGTAACAGGGGCCGACACCGGGGAGCTGTTTTTT. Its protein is CASSPVTGADTGELFF.

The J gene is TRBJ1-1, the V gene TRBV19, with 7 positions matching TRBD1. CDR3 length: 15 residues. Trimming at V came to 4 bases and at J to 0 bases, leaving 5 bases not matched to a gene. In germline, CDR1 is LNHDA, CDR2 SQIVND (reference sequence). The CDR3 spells CASSTRGQLNTEAFF. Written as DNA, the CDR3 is TGTGCCAGTAGTACTAGGGGACAGCTGAACACTGAAGCTTTCTTT.

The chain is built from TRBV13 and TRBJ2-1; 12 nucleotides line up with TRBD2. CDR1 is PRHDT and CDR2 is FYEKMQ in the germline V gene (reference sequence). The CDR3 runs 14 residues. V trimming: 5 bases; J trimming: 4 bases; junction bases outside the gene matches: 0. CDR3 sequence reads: CASSTSGGYNEQFF. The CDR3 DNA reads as TGTGCCAGCAGCACTAGCGGGGGGTACAATGAGCAGTTCTTC. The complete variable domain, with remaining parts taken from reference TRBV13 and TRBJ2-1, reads AAGVIQSPRHLIKEKRETATLKCYPIPRHDTVYWYQQGPGQDPQFLISFYEKMQSDKGSIPDRFSAQQFSDYHSELNMSSLELGDSALYFCASSTSGGYNEQFFGPGTRLTVL.